This T cell receptor beta chain was retrieved from a study of T cells in Graves' hyperthyroidism and ophthalmopathy. The CDR3 spans 11 amino acids, including both terminal residues. The germline V gene encodes CDR1 KGHDR and CDR2 SFDVKD. Diagnostic decisions used clinical symptoms, serum thyroxine and TRAb, thyroid ultrasound and orbital computed tomography. In the case of this clonotype: Because the CDR3 is missing its conserved closing phenylalanine or tryptophan, this is likely a read error. Because the CDR3's place on the DNA is in doubt, the DNA is left out and the CDR3 is given as listed by TCRdb.

RNA transcripts provided the source from which TCR beta CDR3 regions were amplified. Researchers ran a first-round RT-PCR on the TCR CDR3 using the HTBI primer set. TCRdb processed the multiplex PCR reads anew with MiXCR; each CDR3 protein has one entry. The data show hundreds of thousands of distinct CDR3 sequences, with approximately 44% seen just once and just under 8.5% held by the top ten. What was sequenced was peripheral blood or thyroid tissue (not recorded which). The source is a woman under 30 with Graves' hyperthyroidism. This chain links TRBV24-1 with TRBJ2-6; the table's D call of TRBD1 was not tested on the DNA. CDR3 region: CATSAGGHPNT.